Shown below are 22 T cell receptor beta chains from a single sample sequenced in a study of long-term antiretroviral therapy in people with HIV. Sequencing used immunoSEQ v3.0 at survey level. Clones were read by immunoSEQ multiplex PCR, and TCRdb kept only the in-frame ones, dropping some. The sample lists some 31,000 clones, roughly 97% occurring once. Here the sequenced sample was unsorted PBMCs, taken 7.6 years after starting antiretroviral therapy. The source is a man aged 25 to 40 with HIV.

The CDR3 nucleotides are TGTGCCAGCAGTCCTCGGACGTCTGGGGCCAACGTCCTGACTTTC. It is translated as CASSPRTSGANVLTF. The chain links TRBV6-5 to TRBJ2-6; D unresolved. CDR1 is MNHEY, CDR2 SVGAGI, per germline. The V gene lost 5 bases and the J gene lost 1 base, with 9 bases spanning the gap. This CDR3 comprises 15 residues.

The CDR3 bases are TGCGCCAGCAGCCAAGCGATACCGCGGGGCTACGAGCAGTACTTC. It yields the protein CASSQAIPRGYEQYF. This chain joins TRBV4-3 and TRBJ2-7, with D possibly matching TRBD2 (6 bases). There are 15 residues in the CDR3. The germline V gene encodes CDR1 LGHNA and CDR2 YSLEER. The ends were cut back, 1 base at V and 3 bases at J, with 13 bases in the middle.

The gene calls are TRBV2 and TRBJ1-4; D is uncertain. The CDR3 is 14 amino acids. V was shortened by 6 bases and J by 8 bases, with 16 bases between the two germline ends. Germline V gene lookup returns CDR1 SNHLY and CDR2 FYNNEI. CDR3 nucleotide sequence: TGTGCCAGCAGGGGCCAGGATCTAGGAGAAAAACTGTTTTTT. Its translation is CASRGQDLGEKLFF.

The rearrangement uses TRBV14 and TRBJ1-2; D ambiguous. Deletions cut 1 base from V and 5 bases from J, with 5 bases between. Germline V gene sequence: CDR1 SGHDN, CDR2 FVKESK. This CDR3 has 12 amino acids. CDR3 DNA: TGTGCCAGCAGCCAAGGGGCGTATGGCTACACCTTC. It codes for CASSQGAYGYTF.

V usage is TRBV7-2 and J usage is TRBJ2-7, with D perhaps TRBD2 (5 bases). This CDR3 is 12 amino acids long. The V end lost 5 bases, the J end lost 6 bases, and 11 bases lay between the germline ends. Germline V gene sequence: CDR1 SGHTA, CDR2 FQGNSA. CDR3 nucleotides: TGTGCCAGCAGCCCCTTACTAGGCGAGCAGTACTTC. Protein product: CASSPLLGEQYF.

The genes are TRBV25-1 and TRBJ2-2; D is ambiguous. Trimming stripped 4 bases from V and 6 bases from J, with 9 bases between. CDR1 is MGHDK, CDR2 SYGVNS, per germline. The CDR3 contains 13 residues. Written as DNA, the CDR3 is TGTGCCAGCAGTGGCCTGGGCCCCGGGGAGCTGTTTTTT. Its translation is CASSGLGPGELFF.

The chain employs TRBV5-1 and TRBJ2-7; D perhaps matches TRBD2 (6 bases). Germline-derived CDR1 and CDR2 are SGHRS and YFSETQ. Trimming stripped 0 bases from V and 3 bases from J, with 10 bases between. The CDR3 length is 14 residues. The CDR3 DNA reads TGCGCCAGCAGCTTGGCCGGGGGTATCTACGAGCAGTACTTC. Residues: CASSLAGGIYEQYF.

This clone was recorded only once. The CDR3 reads CASSLEGGGSGAFF. The CDR3 DNA reads TGTGCCAGCAGCCTAGAGGGGGGCGGGTCTGGAGCTTTCTTT. The V gene is TRBV6-1, the J gene TRBJ1-1; a possible D gene is TRBD1 (6 bases). Germline CDR1 MNHNS, CDR2 SASEGT. The CDR3 spans 14 residues. V was shortened by 6 bases and J by 10 bases, with 21 bases between the two germline ends.

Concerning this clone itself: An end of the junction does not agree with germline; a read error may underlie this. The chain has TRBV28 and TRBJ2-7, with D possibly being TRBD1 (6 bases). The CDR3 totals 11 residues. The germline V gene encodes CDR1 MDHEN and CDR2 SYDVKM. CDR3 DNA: TGTGCCAGCAGTACCTACAGGGCTCCCGTCTTC. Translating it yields CASSTYRAPVF.

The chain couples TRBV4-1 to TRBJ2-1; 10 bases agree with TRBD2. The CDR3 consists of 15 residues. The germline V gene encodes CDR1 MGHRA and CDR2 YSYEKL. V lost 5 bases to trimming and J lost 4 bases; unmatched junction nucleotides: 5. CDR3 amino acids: CASSGTSDSYNEQFF. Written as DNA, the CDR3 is TGCGCCAGCAGCGGGACTAGCGATTCATACAATGAGCAGTTCTTC.

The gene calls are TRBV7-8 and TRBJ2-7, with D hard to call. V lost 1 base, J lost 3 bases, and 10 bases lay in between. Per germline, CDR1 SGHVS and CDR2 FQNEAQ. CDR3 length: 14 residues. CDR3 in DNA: TGTGCCAGCAGCTTAGGGGCTCGTGACTACGAGCAGTACTTC. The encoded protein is CASSLGARDYEQYF.

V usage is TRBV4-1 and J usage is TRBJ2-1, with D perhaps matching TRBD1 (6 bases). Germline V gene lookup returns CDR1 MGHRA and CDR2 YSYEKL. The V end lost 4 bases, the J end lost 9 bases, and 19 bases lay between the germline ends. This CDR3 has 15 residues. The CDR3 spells CASSRTQPTGTEQFF. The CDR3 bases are TGCGCCAGCAGCCGTACCCAACCAACAGGGACTGAGCAGTTCTTC.

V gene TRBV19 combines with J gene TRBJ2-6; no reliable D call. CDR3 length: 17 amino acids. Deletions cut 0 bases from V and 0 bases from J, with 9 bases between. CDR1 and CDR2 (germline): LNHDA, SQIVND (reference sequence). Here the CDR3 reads CASSIDPPGSGANVLTF. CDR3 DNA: TGTGCCAGTAGTATAGATCCCCCTGGCTCTGGGGCCAACGTCCTGACTTTC.

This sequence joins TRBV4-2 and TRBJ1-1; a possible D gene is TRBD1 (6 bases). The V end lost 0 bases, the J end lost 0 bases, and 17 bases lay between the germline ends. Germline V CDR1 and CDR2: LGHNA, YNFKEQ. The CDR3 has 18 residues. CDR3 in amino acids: CASSQDYQTGAMNTEAFF. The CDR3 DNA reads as TGTGCCAGCAGCCAAGACTATCAGACGGGGGCCATGAACACTGAAGCTTTCTTT.

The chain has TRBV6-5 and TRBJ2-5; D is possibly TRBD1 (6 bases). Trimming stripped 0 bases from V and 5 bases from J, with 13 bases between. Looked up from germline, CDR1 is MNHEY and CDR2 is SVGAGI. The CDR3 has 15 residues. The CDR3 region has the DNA TGTGCCAGCAGTTACTCTTGGGGGCTGGGGGAGACCCAGTACTTC. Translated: CASSYSWGLGETQYF.

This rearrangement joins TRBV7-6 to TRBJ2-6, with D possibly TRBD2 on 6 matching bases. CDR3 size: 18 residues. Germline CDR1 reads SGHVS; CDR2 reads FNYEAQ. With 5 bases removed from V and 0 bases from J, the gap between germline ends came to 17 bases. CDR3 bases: TGTGCCAGCAGCCCCGGGACTCAACCGATCTCTGGGGCCAACGTCCTGACTTTC. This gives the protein CASSPGTQPISGANVLTF.

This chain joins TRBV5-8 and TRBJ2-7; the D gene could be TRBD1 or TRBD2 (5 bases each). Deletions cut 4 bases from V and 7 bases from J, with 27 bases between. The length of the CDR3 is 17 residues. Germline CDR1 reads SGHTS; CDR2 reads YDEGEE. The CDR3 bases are TGTGCCAGCAGCCCGGGTCTCCTAGCATCTCTATGGGGGGAGCAGTACTTC. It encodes CASSPGLLASLWGEQYF.

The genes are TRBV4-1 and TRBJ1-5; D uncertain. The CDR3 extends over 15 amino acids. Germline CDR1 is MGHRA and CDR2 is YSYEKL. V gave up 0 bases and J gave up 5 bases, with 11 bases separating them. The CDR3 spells CASSQEGRGDQPQHF. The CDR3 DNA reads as TGCGCCAGCAGCCAAGAGGGGAGAGGCGATCAGCCCCAGCATTTT.

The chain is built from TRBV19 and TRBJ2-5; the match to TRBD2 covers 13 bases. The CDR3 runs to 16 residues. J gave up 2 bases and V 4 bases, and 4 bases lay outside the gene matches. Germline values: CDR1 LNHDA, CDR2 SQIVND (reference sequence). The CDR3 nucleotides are TGTGCCAGTAGTAACAGACTAGCGGGGGGTCAAGAGACCCAGTACTTC. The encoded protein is CASSNRLAGGQETQYF.

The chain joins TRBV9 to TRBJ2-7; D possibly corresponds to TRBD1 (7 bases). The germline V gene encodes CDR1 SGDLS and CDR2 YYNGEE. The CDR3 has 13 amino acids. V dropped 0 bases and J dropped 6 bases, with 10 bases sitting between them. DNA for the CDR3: TGTGCCAGCAGCGTAGCAGGGGGGAGCGAGCAGTACTTC. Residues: CASSVAGGSEQYF.

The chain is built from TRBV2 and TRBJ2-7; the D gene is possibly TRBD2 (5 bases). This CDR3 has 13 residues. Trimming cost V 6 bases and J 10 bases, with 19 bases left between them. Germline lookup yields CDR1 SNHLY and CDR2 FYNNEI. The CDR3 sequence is CASSREGRFAQYF. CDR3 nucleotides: TGTGCCAGCAGCCGGGAAGGCAGGTTCGCCCAGTACTTC.

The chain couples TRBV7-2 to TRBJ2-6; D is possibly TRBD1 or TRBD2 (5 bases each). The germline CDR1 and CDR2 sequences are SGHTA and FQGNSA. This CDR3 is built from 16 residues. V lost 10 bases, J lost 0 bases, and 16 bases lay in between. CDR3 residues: CAILGTAPSGANVLTF. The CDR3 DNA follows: TGTGCCATCCTCGGGACGGCGCCCTCTGGGGCCAACGTCCTGACTTTC.